A single sample gave rise to the 28 T cell receptor beta chains below, sequenced in a study of blood T cell repertoires in COVID-19. Measured with immunoSEQ multiplex PCR; TCRdb has only the in-frame clones, and not every one. The sample comprises 200,000 to 250,000 clones, about 84% of which are singletons, and about 13% rests with the top ten. Input material: peripheral blood. The source is a human donor in a cohort sampled during active COVID-19.

The rearrangement links TRBV28 to TRBJ2-1, with 10 positions matching TRBD1. CDR3 length: 14 amino acids. J gave up 8 bases and V 7 bases, and 8 bases lay outside the gene matches. Per germline, CDR1 MDHEN and CDR2 SYDVKM. CDR3 nucleotides: TGTGCCAGCACCAGGACAGGGGGTGGGTATGAGCAGTTCTTC. It is translated as CASTRTGGGYEQFF. Full variable domain (remainder filled in from reference TRBV28 and TRBJ2-1): DVKVTQSSRYLVKRTGEKVFLECVQDMDHENMFWYRQDPGLGLRLIYFSYDVKMKEKGDIPEGYSVSREKKERFSLILESASTNQTSMYLCASTRTGGGYEQFFGPGTRLTVL.

As concerns this clone: This same CDR3 is encoded by further DNA sequences in the sample. The V call is TRBV15, the J call TRBJ1-1, with D tentatively TRBD1 (5 bases). The CDR3 runs 14 residues. Trimming removed 3 bases at V and 5 bases at J, with 13 bases between. CDR1 and CDR2 from the germline V gene are LNHNV and YYDKDF (reference sequence). The CDR3 DNA reads TGTGCCACCAGCAGGGGCAGGGTCGGGACTGAAGCTTTCTTT. Its protein product is CATSRGRVGTEAFF.

In this sample, this clone turned up once. The CDR3 DNA is TGTGCCAGCAGCCCGCCGCGGGGGCTGAGAAACACTGAAGCTTTCTTT. Protein product: CASSPPRGLRNTEAFF. The V call is TRBV14, the J call TRBJ1-1, with TRBD1 as a possible D gene (6 bases). The CDR3 is 16 residues long. CDR1 SGHDN and CDR2 FVKESK come from the germline V gene. V was clipped by 4 bases and J by 2 bases, with 17 bases between them. Full variable domain (remainder filled in from reference TRBV14 and TRBJ1-1): EAGVTQFPSHSVIEKGQTVTLRCDPISGHDNLYWYRRVMGKEIKFLLHFVKESKQDESGMPNNRFLAERTGGTYSTLKVQPAELEDSGVYFCASSPPRGLRNTEAFFGQGTRLTVV.

V and J are TRBV6-2 or TRBV6-3 and TRBJ2-5; possible D gene TRBD2, 5 bases. From germline, CDR1 is MNHEY and CDR2 SVGEGT. Between the trimmed V and J ends, which lost 5 bases and 1 base, there was a span of 11 bases. The CDR3 covers 14 residues. The CDR3 here is CASSPRRGQETQYF. Written as DNA, the CDR3 is TGTGCCAGCAGTCCCCGACGGGGCCAAGAGACCCAGTACTTC.

V gene TRBV27 combines with J gene TRBJ2-3; D gene uncertain. The V gene's germline CDR1 is MNHEY and CDR2 SMNVEV (reference sequence). The V gene lost 3 bases and the J gene lost 5 bases, with 9 bases spanning the gap. CDR3 size: 13 residues. Here the CDR3 DNA reads TGTGCCAGCAGTTTCTCCCACGGAGATACGCAGTATTTT. Its translation is CASSFSHGDTQYF.

This chain uses TRBV6-2 or TRBV6-3 with TRBJ2-3, with 10 bases aligning to TRBD2. This CDR3 comprises 18 residues. The V and J ends lost 6 bases and 4 bases, in that order; junction bases with no gene match: 16. CDR1 MNHEY and CDR2 SVGEGT come from the germline V gene. The CDR3 DNA reads as TGTGCCAGCAGCCCTCTCTTCGATGAGCGGGGGGGCGCAGATACGCAGTATTTT. Translating it yields CASSPLFDERGGADTQYF.

The chain couples TRBV7-8 to TRBJ2-7; D is ambiguous. V shed 5 bases and J shed 4 bases, with 6 bases lying between them. Looked up from germline, CDR1 is SGHVS and CDR2 is FQNEAQ. This CDR3 region has 11 residues. This CDR3 is CASSPMYEQYF. The CDR3, as DNA: TGTGCCAGCAGCCCCATGTACGAGCAGTACTTC.

The V gene is TRBV28, the J gene TRBJ1-3, with D uncertain. Looked up from germline, CDR1 is MDHEN and CDR2 is SYDVKM. Trimming removed 6 bases at V and 0 bases at J, with 12 bases between. The CDR3 spans 15 residues. Written as DNA, the CDR3 is TGTGCCAGCAGATCCCAGGCGGGCTCTGGAAACACCATATATTTT. Amino acid sequence: CASRSQAGSGNTIYF.

This clone appeared a few times. The chain is built from TRBV7-2 and TRBJ1-4; 9 bases map to TRBD1. CDR1 and CDR2 (germline): SGHTA, FQGNSA. Losses at the gene ends were 2 bases for V and 8 bases for J; bases not matched to a gene: 9. CDR3 length equals 16 residues. CDR3 sequence: CASSLQLGQGVEKLFF. Here the CDR3 DNA reads TGTGCCAGCAGCTTACAGTTGGGACAGGGTGTGGAAAAACTGTTTTTT.

This rearrangement joins TRBV7-9 to TRBJ2-7; tentative D call: TRBD1 (6 bases). This CDR3 comprises 15 residues. V lost 0 bases and J lost 4, with 13 bases in between. Germline V gives CDR1 SEHNR, CDR2 FQNEAQ (reference sequence). This chain's CDR3 is CASSLALQGKYEQYF. The CDR3 nucleotides read TGTGCCAGCAGCTTAGCCCTGCAGGGGAAATACGAGCAGTACTTC.

The chain uses TRBV6-5 and TRBJ1-1; D might be TRBD1 (6 bases). Trimming removed 2 bases from V and 4 bases from J, with 14 bases in between. Germline CDR1 MNHEY, CDR2 SVGAGI. The CDR3 has 15 amino acids. CDR3 nucleotide sequence: TGTGCCAGCAGTTACCGGGACATAAGGTCCACTGAAGCTTTCTTT. Encoded protein: CASSYRDIRSTEAFF.

The V gene is TRBV5-1, the J gene TRBJ2-1, with 8 bases fitting TRBD1. Losses at the gene ends were 0 bases for V and 7 bases for J; bases not matched to a gene: 6. The CDR3 has 15 amino acids. Germline CDR1 reads SGHRS; CDR2 reads YFSETQ. The CDR3 is CASSLAGGDANEQFF. DNA of the CDR3: TGCGCCAGCAGCTTGGCAGGGGGCGACGCAAATGAGCAGTTCTTC.

This chain joins TRBV11-3 and TRBJ1-6; tentatively, D is TRBD1 (6 bases). The CDR3 extends over 17 amino acids. The germline V gene encodes CDR1 SGHNT and CDR2 YENEEA. The V and J ends lost 8 bases and 4 bases respectively, with 21 bases between them. CDR3 loop: CASRRGIFFEYNSPLHF. In nucleotides, the CDR3 is TGTGCCAGCCGCAGGGGCATCTTTTTCGAATATAATTCACCCCTCCACTTT.

This clone has more than one count but fewer than ten. The chain carries TRBV11-2 and TRBJ1-5; D remains unclear. CDR3 length: 14 amino acids. Trimming removed 5 bases from V and 7 bases from J, with 15 bases in between. Germline CDR1 SGHAT, CDR2 FQNNGV. CDR3 nucleotide sequence: TGTGCCAGCAGCCAAGCGGCAGGTGGCCAGCCCCAGCATTTT. It is translated as CASSQAAGGQPQHF.

V and J are TRBV28 and TRBJ2-7; D remains ambiguous. V was trimmed by 2 bases and J by 2 bases, leaving 4 bases between them. Germline V CDR1 and CDR2: MDHEN, SYDVKM. The CDR3 sequence is 12 residues long. The CDR3 loop reads CASSLGAYEQYF. The CDR3 DNA reads TGTGCCAGCAGTTTAGGAGCCTACGAGCAGTACTTC.

This clone has a single count. The chain recombines TRBV9 with TRBJ2-7; 7 positions match TRBD2. V lost 3 bases to trimming and J lost 6 bases; unmatched junction nucleotides: 18. CDR1 and CDR2 from the germline V gene are SGDLS and YYNGEE. This CDR3 has 17 residues. CDR3 in DNA: TGTGCCAGCAGCGCCGGTGGAGGTGCGGGAGACGGGGCCGAGCAGTACTTC. This sequence encodes CASSAGGGAGDGAEQYF.

The chain carries TRBV6-5 and TRBJ2-1; 9 nucleotides align to TRBD2. The germline V gene has CDR1 MNHEY and CDR2 SVGAGI. V trimming: 6 bases; J trimming: 9 bases; junction bases outside the gene matches: 12. The CDR3 is 15 amino acids. The CDR3 sequence is CASRDLPSGNSEQFF. The DNA for the CDR3 is TGTGCCAGCAGGGACCTACCTAGCGGGAACTCTGAGCAGTTCTTC.

V gene TRBV7-6 combines with J gene TRBJ2-1; possibly TRBD1 for D (6 bases). Germline lookup yields CDR1 SGHVS and CDR2 FNYEAQ. The CDR3 is made up of 17 amino acids. The ends were cut back, 5 bases at V and 9 bases at J, with 26 bases in the middle. The CDR3 DNA is TGTGCCAGCAGCCTAAGCCCCCACAGGGATTTAGGGGGTGAGCAGTTCTTC. This sequence encodes CASSLSPHRDLGGEQFF.

This clone appeared a few times. The V call is TRBV27, the J call TRBJ2-3, with 11 bases aligning to TRBD2. The junction had 5 bases not matched to a gene; V was cut back by 4 bases and J by 2 bases. Germline V gives CDR1 MNHEY, CDR2 SMNVEV (reference sequence). This CDR3 region has 16 residues. The chain's CDR3 is CASSSTTSGVTDTQYF. The CDR3 DNA reads TGTGCCAGCAGTTCAACGACTAGCGGGGTCACAGATACGCAGTATTTT.

This chain links TRBV5-4 with TRBJ2-1, with 10 bases matching TRBD2. The J segment lost 6 bases and the V segment lost 0 bases, leaving 3 bases of the junction unmatched. The CDR3 totals 15 residues. In germline, CDR1 is SGHNT, CDR2 YYREEE (reference sequence). The CDR3 loop is CASSLDLAGVNEQFF. CDR3 bases: TGTGCCAGCAGCTTGGACCTAGCGGGGGTCAATGAGCAGTTCTTC.

The gene calls are TRBV4-3 and TRBJ2-7; perhaps TRBD2 as D (5 bases). The CDR3 is 16 amino acids. Germline V gives CDR1 LGHNA, CDR2 YSLEER. V shed 0 bases and J shed 1 base, with 13 bases lying between them. As DNA, the CDR3 is TGCGCCAGCAGCCAAGACGACGGAGGACTTTCCTACGAGCAGTACTTC. This sequence encodes CASSQDDGGLSYEQYF.

The V and J genes are TRBV6-2 or TRBV6-3 and TRBJ2-1; unclear D gene. This CDR3 has 15 residues. Germline V gene lookup returns CDR1 MNHEY and CDR2 SVGEGT. The V end was cut by 0 bases, the J end by 5 bases, with 11 bases between. The CDR3 is CASSYSGLTNNEQFF. CDR3 nucleotides: TGTGCCAGCAGTTACTCTGGGCTGACGAACAATGAGCAGTTCTTC.

The chain links TRBV24-1 to TRBJ2-3; 9 nucleotides align to TRBD2. The CDR3 runs 16 residues. Trimming took 12 bases from V and 3 from J; bases not matched to a gene: 15. CDR1 is KGHDR and CDR2 is SFDVKD in the germline V gene. CDR3 sequence reads: CAVTAGREGRTDTQYF. The CDR3 DNA reads as TGTGCCGTCACCGCAGGGCGGGAGGGCCGGACAGATACGCAGTATTTT.

This chain uses TRBV5-5 with TRBJ1-3, with D maybe TRBD1 (6 bases). Germline V gene lookup returns CDR1 SGHKS and CDR2 YYEKEE (reference sequence). The CDR3 loop spans 14 amino acids. Trimming removed 8 bases from V and 8 bases from J, with 20 bases in between. CDR3 loop: CASYPGGPGDTIYF. DNA for the CDR3: TGTGCCAGTTACCCGGGGGGGCCGGGGGACACCATATATTTT.

The V call is TRBV30, the J call TRBJ2-5; D might be TRBD1 (5 bases). In germline, CDR1 is GTSNPN, CDR2 SVGIG (reference sequence). The CDR3 length is 13 residues. The V and J ends lost 1 base and 5 bases respectively, with 11 bases between them. For the CDR3, the DNA is TGTGCCTGGAGTGCCTGGGGCTTGGAGACCCAGTACTTC. Its protein product is CAWSAWGLETQYF.

Here the CDR3 DNA reads TGCAGTGTAGGGGCTGATGGCTACACCTTC. This encodes CSVGADGYTF. The chain recombines TRBV20-1 with TRBJ1-2; tentatively, D is TRBD1 (5 bases). The ends were cut back, 7 bases at V and 6 bases at J, with 9 bases in the middle. This CDR3 is built from 10 residues. Looked up from germline, CDR1 is DFQATT and CDR2 is SNEGSKA (reference sequence).

V is TRBV9 and J is TRBJ2-3; no clear D. Germline CDR1 SGDLS, CDR2 YYNGEE. The V end lost 0 bases, the J end lost 0 bases, and 8 bases lay between the germline ends. The CDR3 consists of 15 residues. Here the CDR3 DNA reads TGTGCCAGCAGCGTAGTGCTAGAAAGCACAGATACGCAGTATTTT. This gives the protein CASSVVLESTDTQYF.

The chain carries TRBV18 and TRBJ1-1, with TRBD1 as a possible D gene (5 bases). The CDR3 consists of 17 residues. With 3 bases removed from V and 1 base from J, the gap between germline ends came to 18 bases. The V gene's germline CDR1 is KGHSH and CDR2 LQKENI. The CDR3 DNA reads as TGTGCCAGCTCACCTGGGGGGACCGATTCCCGGAACACTGAAGCTTTCTTT. Translated, it gives CASSPGGTDSRNTEAFF.